This TCR beta chain was sequenced during a study of blood T cell repertoires in COVID-19. Using immunoSEQ multiplex PCR, the repertoire was profiled, and TCRdb retains in-frame clones only, with some absent. Of 240,000 or so clones in the sample, roughly four fifths are singletons; the top ten hold roughly 9.6%. This CDR3 contains 15 residues. CDR1 is KGHSH and CDR2 is LQKENI in the germline V gene. V gave up 3 bases and J gave up 5 bases, with 13 bases separating them. The clonotype comes from a woman older than 75 with acute or convalescent COVID-19. The rearrangement uses TRBV18 and TRBJ1-4; D possibly corresponds to TRBD1 (5 bases). Sequencing was carried out using peripheral blood. CDR3 protein: CASSPMRQSNEKLFF. CDR3 DNA: TGTGCCAGCTCACCTATGCGACAGTCAAATGAAAAACTGTTTTTT.